This TCR beta chain came from a study of T cell responses to AZD1222 COVID-19 vaccine. Study observations and caveats: Among vaccine-associated CD4 TCRs, coverage spanned spike, with dominance at 160-218 and 743-854. Only five or six people who got AZD1222 tested seropositive at baseline.

Profiling relied on immunoSEQ multiplex PCR, and the TCRdb table lists in-frame clones only, not all of them. This table has approximately 68,000 clones, around 89% appearing once. Unmatched junction bases numbered 10, after V lost 3 bases and J lost 6 bases. This CDR3 is built from 15 residues. Germline assignment: CDR1 SEHNR and CDR2 FQNEAQ (reference sequence). About this clone itself: Its antigen is unknown.

The sequence was collected from an adult who received the MenACWY meningococcal vaccine as a control. The chain couples TRBV7-9 to TRBJ1-2, with 7 bases matching TRBD1. The material was peripheral blood, obtained 28 days after the second dose of the MenACWY control vaccine. The CDR3 protein is CASSLRGPTGHGYTF. The CDR3 DNA sequence: TGTGCCAGCAGCTTGAGGGGCCCGACAGGGCATGGCTACACCTTC.